The 10 T cell receptor beta chains reported below all come from one sample, sequenced in a study of naive and memory T cell subsets. The beta constant-region primer was an equimolar mix of two oligonucleotides covering TRBC1 and TRBC2. Four rounds of PCR amplified the ligated cDNA using nested alpha and beta constant-region primers plus SP2. MiXCR was run by TCRdb on the UMI-ligation and nested PCR reads, yielding one entry per CDR3 protein. The table includes tens of thousands of distinct CDR3 sequences, 8.5% to 10% detected once. Sequencing was performed on central memory CD8+ T cells from blood. The source is a human donor in good health.

This clonotype was observed many times. The genes are TRBV3-1 and TRBJ2-2; D might be TRBD1 (6 bases). V lost 6 bases, J lost 0 bases, and 20 bases lay in between. The CDR3 covers 18 residues. Germline V gives CDR1 LGHDT, CDR2 YNNKEL (reference sequence). CDR3 nucleotide sequence: TGTGCCAGCAGTAGTCTCCGTCTGGACAGTGCGAACACCGGGGAGCTGTTTTTT. It specifies CASSSLRLDSANTGELFF.

This clonotype appeared many times. This chain joins TRBV4-1 and TRBJ2-7; D is ambiguous. With 4 bases removed from V and 2 bases from J, the gap between germline ends came to 12 bases. The CDR3 is made up of 14 amino acids. Germline CDR1 and CDR2: MGHRA and YSYEKL. The CDR3 nucleotides read TGCGCCAGCAGCCCTACGGACGGAACCTACGAGCAGTACTTC. It codes for CASSPTDGTYEQYF.

This clonotype has at least ten counts. The chain carries TRBV28 and TRBJ1-6, with 7 bases identical to TRBD1. V was pared by 5 bases and J by 4 bases, with 8 bases of the junction left unmatched. The germline V gene has CDR1 MDHEN and CDR2 SYDVKM. The CDR3 is made up of 16 amino acids. The CDR3 here is CASSSGSTGYNSPLHF. Here the CDR3 DNA reads TGTGCCAGCAGTAGTGGATCGACAGGGTATAATTCACCCCTCCACTTT.

This clonotype showed up many times. The chain joins TRBV29-1 to TRBJ2-3; D remains unclear. The germline CDR1 and CDR2 sequences are SQVTM and ANQGSEA. The CDR3 spans 15 residues. V was clipped by 3 bases and J by 2 bases, with 15 bases between them. CDR3 sequence (DNA): TGCAGCGTTGAGCGGACCGACCAAGTCACAGATACGCAGTATTTT. It is translated as CSVERTDQVTDTQYF.

The V call is TRBV29-1, the J call TRBJ2-7; D may be TRBD1 (6 bases). Germline assignment: CDR1 SQVTM and CDR2 ANQGSEA. V lost 7 bases, J lost 5 bases, and 21 bases lay in between. The CDR3 sequence is 14 residues long. CDR3 in DNA: TGCAGCGCCTTCGGCGGGCCGAGGGGGAACGAGCAGTACTTC. It is translated as CSAFGGPRGNEQYF.

This clonotype has at least ten counts. Mismatch with germline at one junction end may stem from a read error. The rearrangement links TRBV11-2 to TRBJ2-7; either TRBD1 or TRBD2 may fit D (5 bases each). Per the germline V gene, CDR1 is SGHAT and CDR2 is FQNNGV. The CDR3 extends over 13 amino acids. The CDR3 sequence is CASSFGTSFEQYF. CDR3 nucleotides: TGTGCCAGCAGCTTTGGGACGTCCTTCGAGCAGTACTTC.

The gene calls are TRBV6-2 or TRBV6-3 and TRBJ2-1, with 10 bases that match TRBD2. The CDR3 sequence is 17 residues long. Germline V CDR1 and CDR2: MNHEY, SVGEGT. The ends lost 0 bases at V and 5 bases at J; junction bases unmatched: 7. The CDR3 protein is CASSYSVQLAGNNEQFF. The CDR3 region has the DNA TGTGCCAGCAGTTACTCGGTTCAACTAGCGGGAAACAATGAGCAGTTCTTC.

The rearrangement joins TRBV28 to TRBJ2-2; D remains ambiguous. The CDR3 consists of 17 residues. Germline V lookup: CDR1 MDHEN, CDR2 SYDVKM. The V gene lost 3 bases and the J gene lost 1 base, with 15 bases spanning the gap. The CDR3 protein is CASSFYYRVGNTGELFF. In DNA form, the CDR3 reads TGTGCCAGCAGTTTTTATTATCGGGTCGGGAACACCGGGGAGCTGTTTTTT.

As to this clonotype: A read error may be the cause here, since a much bigger clone is one base away. The conserved phenylalanine or tryptophan is not found at the CDR3 terminus, so this likely reflects a read error. The chain recombines TRBV11-1 with TRBJ2-1, with 8 bases fitting TRBD2. V was clipped by 5 bases and J by 4 bases; unmatched bases: 4. Germline-derived CDR1 and CDR2 are SGHAT and FQDESV (reference sequence). The CDR3 contains 14 residues. The CDR3 here is CASSRSGNYNEQFI. CDR3 DNA: TGTGCCAGCAGCCGTAGCGGGAATTACAATGAGCAGTTCATC.

CDR3 loop: CASSFGRDYNSPLHF. In DNA, the CDR3 is TGTGCCAGCAGTTTCGGCAGGGATTATAATTCACCCCTCCACTTT. V and J are TRBV27 and TRBJ1-6; weak D call: TRBD1 (5 bases). Germline CDR1 MNHEY, CDR2 SMNVEV (reference sequence). CDR3 length: 15 amino acids. Trimming cost V 3 bases and J 4 bases, with 10 bases left between them.